The 30 T cell receptor beta chains presented below share a single source sample, sequenced in a study of T cell repertoires in cytomegalovirus infection. MiXCR, applied by TCRdb to the reads, yields one record per CDR3 protein. The sample records about 130,000 distinct CDR3 sequences, roughly a quarter being singletons. No antigen has been identified for these receptors. The specimen sequenced was PBMCs, sequenced either directly or after in vitro stimulation (not recorded which). These receptors came from a human donor in good health (CMV status not recorded). Some clones in this sample may be carry-over from other donors' samples.

This clonotype has ten or more counts. This rearrangement joins TRBV7-8 to TRBJ2-1, with D tentatively TRBD2 (6 bases). Germline V CDR1 and CDR2: SGHVS, FQNEAQ. This CDR3 spans 16 amino acids. V was shortened by 0 bases and J by 4 bases, with 13 bases between the two germline ends. CDR3: CASSLASAGIYNEQFF. The CDR3 coding sequence is TGTGCCAGCAGCTTAGCCTCTGCGGGAATATACAATGAGCAGTTCTTC. Together with reference TRBV7-8 and TRBJ2-1, the CDR3 gives the full variable domain: GAGVSQSPRYKVAKRGQDVALRCDPISGHVSLFWYQQALGQGPEFLTYFQNEAQLDKSGLPSDRFFAERPEGSVSTLKIQRTQQEDSAVYLCASSLASAGIYNEQFFGPGTRLTVL.

The chain combines TRBV29-1 with TRBJ2-3; no reliable D call. This CDR3 region has 13 residues. Germline-derived CDR1 and CDR2 are SQVTM and ANQGSEA. V lost 3 bases, J lost 5 bases, and 12 bases lay in between. The CDR3 spells CSVEMENEDTQYF. CDR3 DNA sequence: TGCAGCGTTGAGATGGAAAACGAAGATACGCAGTATTTT.

The J gene is TRBJ2-3, the V gene TRBV29-1; tentative D call: TRBD1 (5 bases). The CDR3 is 11 amino acids. CDR1 and CDR2 (germline): SQVTM, ANQGSEA. Trimming removed 5 bases from V and 4 bases from J, with 7 bases in between. CDR3 DNA sequence: TGCAGCGTTTTAGGGGCAGATACGCAGTATTTT. Its protein product is CSVLGADTQYF.

The J gene is TRBJ1-3, the V gene TRBV19; D ambiguous. The CDR3 has 16 residues. Germline CDR1 is LNHDA and CDR2 is SQIVND (reference sequence). Trimming removed 5 bases at V and 0 bases at J, with 14 bases between. The CDR3 here is CASSLPQTHSGNTIYF. CDR3 nucleotide sequence: TGTGCCAGTAGTCTCCCGCAGACACACTCTGGAAACACCATATATTTT.

This clonotype was observed at least ten times. V and J are TRBV7-6 and TRBJ2-1; no reliable D call. Trimming shortened V by 4 bases and J by 0 bases, and 10 bases separated the two germline ends. Germline V gene lookup returns CDR1 SGHVS and CDR2 FNYEAQ. This CDR3 contains 15 residues. Written as DNA, the CDR3 is TGTGCCAGCAGCTATACACCGAACTCCTACAATGAGCAGTTCTTC. As protein: CASSYTPNSYNEQFF.

The V gene is TRBV20-1, the J gene TRBJ1-1, with D possibly being TRBD1 (6 bases). This CDR3 region has 11 residues. V was shortened by 1 base and J by 8 bases, with 8 bases between the two germline ends. CDR1 is DFQATT and CDR2 is SNEGSKA in the germline V gene (reference sequence). The CDR3 loop reads CSARGGREAFF. CDR3 nucleotides: TGCAGTGCTAGAGGGGGGCGGGAAGCTTTCTTT.

The table lists this clonotype with a few counts. CDR3 bases: TGTGCCAGTACCATCGACAGGAATCCTTATGGCTACACCTTC. Amino acids: CASTIDRNPYGYTF. The chain combines TRBV19 with TRBJ1-2, with TRBD1 as a possible D gene (6 bases). The CDR3 sequence is 14 residues long. CDR1 is LNHDA, CDR2 SQIVND, per germline (reference sequence). Trimming took 7 bases from V and 5 from J, leaving 17 bases between them.

This clonotype occurred many times. The J gene is TRBJ2-7, the V gene TRBV18, with no clear D. Germline CDR1 KGHSH, CDR2 LQKENI. This CDR3 is 14 amino acids long. V gave up 0 bases and J gave up 2 bases, with 8 bases separating them. CDR3 bases: TGTGCCAGCTCACCACCGACGGTTCCCTACGAGCAGTACGTC. Residues: CASSPPTVPYEQYV.

This clonotype was seen many times. The chain carries TRBV7-9 and TRBJ2-5; TRBD2 is a possible D gene (6 bases). This CDR3 is built from 16 residues. The V end was cut by 3 bases, the J end by 5 bases, with 19 bases between. The germline V gene encodes CDR1 SEHNR and CDR2 FQNEAQ (reference sequence). CDR3 amino acids: CASSFDALGGGETQYF. The CDR3 DNA reads as TGTGCCAGCAGCTTCGACGCACTGGGAGGTGGTGAGACCCAGTACTTC.

This clonotype appeared many times. The chain has TRBV7-8 and TRBJ2-7; no clear D gene. Looked up from germline, CDR1 is SGHVS and CDR2 is FQNEAQ. The CDR3 contains 13 residues. Trimming shortened V by 5 bases and J by 4 bases, and 12 bases separated the two germline ends. Written as DNA, the CDR3 is TGTGCCAGCAGCCTCAGAGGCGAATACGAGCAGTACGTC. Amino acids: CASSLRGEYEQYV.

The V call is TRBV7-9, the J call TRBJ2-1, with 10 bases identical to TRBD1. The CDR3 has 15 amino acids. Germline V CDR1 and CDR2: SEHNR, FQNEAQ (reference sequence). V lost 2 bases and J lost 7; bases outside the gene matches: 5. The CDR3 bases are TGTGCCAGCAGCTTAAGTGGGACAGGGGAGAATGAGCAGTTCTTC. Translation: CASSLSGTGENEQFF.

The rearrangement uses TRBV4-3 and TRBJ2-3; TRBD2 is a possible D gene (6 bases). The CDR3 consists of 17 residues. Germline V gene data show CDR1 as LGHNA and CDR2 as YSLEER. Trimming removed 0 bases from V and 2 bases from J, with 15 bases in between. CDR3 sequence reads: CASSQDWAGRNTDTQYF. In DNA form, the CDR3 reads TGCGCCAGCAGCCAAGATTGGGCGGGACGCAACACAGATACGCAGTATTTT.

The V and J genes are TRBV6-1 and TRBJ2-4, with TRBD2 matching over 12 bases. The germline gives CDR1 MNHNS, CDR2 SASEGT. Trimming at V came to 2 bases and at J to 8 bases, leaving 13 bases not matched to a gene. This CDR3 has 18 residues. The CDR3 region is CASSERMTSGSLGDIQYF. As DNA, the CDR3 is TGTGCCAGCAGTGAACGTATGACTAGCGGGAGCCTAGGGGACATTCAGTACTTC.

This clonotype was detected once. The rearrangement uses TRBV4-1 and TRBJ1-1, with 9 bases matching TRBD1. The CDR3 contains 16 residues. The V segment lost 3 bases and the J segment 5 bases; nucleotides outside the gene matches: 10. The germline V gene has CDR1 MGHRA and CDR2 YSYEKL. CDR3 in amino acids: CASSHPRTGVRTEAFF. CDR3 coding DNA: TGCGCCAGCAGCCACCCCAGGACAGGGGTTCGGACTGAAGCTTTCTTT.

In its sample, this clonotype was seen many times. This chain links TRBV7-2 with TRBJ1-3; 12 bases agree with TRBD1. The CDR3 is 16 amino acids. Germline CDR1 is SGHTA and CDR2 is FQGNSA. V dropped 6 bases and J dropped 4; count of bases not matched to a gene: 7. The CDR3 nucleotides are TGTGCCAGCAGTCCGGGACAGGGGGCGCGAGGAAACACCATATATTTT. Its translation is CASSPGQGARGNTIYF.

The sample holds a few counts of this clonotype. The J gene is TRBJ1-4, the V gene TRBV6-6; 9 bases align to TRBD1. This CDR3 contains 15 residues. Trimming cost V 5 bases and J 9 bases; bases outside gene matches: 10. Looked up from germline, CDR1 is MNHNY and CDR2 is SVGAGI (reference sequence). CDR3 in DNA: TGTGCCAGCAGTCGAGTACAGGGGGCGGATAAAAAACTGTTTTTT. This translates into CASSRVQGADKKLFF.

This clonotype is medium-sized (0.01 to 0.1%). The chain joins TRBV6-5 to TRBJ2-5; a possible D gene is TRBD1 (6 bases). The germline CDR1 and CDR2 sequences are MNHEY and SVGAGI. Trimming shortened V by 0 bases and J by 2 bases, and 13 bases separated the two germline ends. This CDR3 has 16 residues. CDR3 protein: CASSYSGGRGQETQYF. The CDR3 region has the DNA TGTGCCAGCAGTTACTCTGGGGGCCGGGGTCAAGAGACCCAGTACTTC.

This clonotype was detected ten times or more. The chain employs TRBV7-2 and TRBJ2-3; 10 bases match TRBD2. V dropped 5 bases and J dropped 1; count of bases not matched to a gene: 9. Germline V CDR1 and CDR2: SGHTA, FQGNSA. The CDR3 sequence is 17 residues long. CDR3 DNA: TGTGCCAGCAGCGCTAGGCTAGCGGGAGATCGCACAGATACGCAGTATTTT. This gives the protein CASSARLAGDRTDTQYF.

This clonotype was observed many times. This sequence may be a read error, since a much larger clone differs from it by one base. The chain recombines TRBV7-6 with TRBJ2-1, with 10 bases matching TRBD2. The CDR3 sequence is 14 residues long. Trimming removed 5 bases from V and 2 bases from J; junction bases left unmatched: 0. Germline V CDR1 and CDR2: SGHVS, FNYEAQ. CDR3 bases: TGTGCCAGCAGCGGACTAGCGGCCTACAATGAGCAGTTCTTC. Translating it yields CASSGLAAYNEQFF.

V is TRBV20-1 and J is TRBJ2-1; 7 bases are a match to TRBD1. The germline V gene encodes CDR1 DFQATT and CDR2 SNEGSKA (reference sequence). Trimming took 0 bases from V and 12 from J; bases not matched to a gene: 14. The CDR3 consists of 15 residues. The CDR3 loop reads CSARDHRGRPHGQFF. The DNA of the CDR3 is TGCAGTGCTAGAGATCACAGGGGACGACCACACGGGCAGTTCTTC.

Ten or more counts support this clonotype. The chain carries TRBV7-2 and TRBJ1-2; 8 positions match TRBD1. Germline loops: CDR1 SGHTA, CDR2 FQGNSA. CDR3 length: 14 residues. Trimming removed 4 bases from V and 5 bases from J; junction bases left unmatched: 6. In DNA, the CDR3 is TGTGCCAGCAGCTCCGGGACAGGCGGATATGGCTACACCTTC. Translated: CASSSGTGGYGYTF.

This clonotype came up many times. The V gene is TRBV7-2, the J gene TRBJ2-3, with 7 positions matching TRBD2. This CDR3 region has 16 residues. J gave up 4 bases and V 5 bases, and 12 bases lay outside the gene matches. In germline, CDR1 is SGHTA, CDR2 FQGNSA. The DNA of the CDR3 is TGTGCCAGCAGCCTGGGCGAGACTAGCCACTCAGATACGCAGTATTTT. As protein: CASSLGETSHSDTQYF.

This sequence joins TRBV5-4 and TRBJ2-7; D possibly matches TRBD1 or TRBD2 (5 bases each). The germline V gene encodes CDR1 SGHNT and CDR2 YYREEE (reference sequence). This CDR3 has 14 residues. V dropped 2 bases and J dropped 4 bases, with 13 bases sitting between them. This CDR3 reads CASSFGAGEYEQYF. CDR3 sequence (DNA): TGTGCCAGCAGCTTCGGGGCAGGAGAATACGAGCAGTACTTC.

The table lists this clonotype with a few counts. The V call is TRBV12-3 or TRBV12-4, the J call TRBJ1-2; maybe TRBD1 (5 bases). The length of the CDR3 is 13 residues. V dropped 3 bases and J dropped 3 bases, with 8 bases sitting between them. The CDR3 protein is CASSLGEDYGYTF. CDR3 nucleotide sequence: TGTGCCAGCAGTTTGGGGGAGGACTATGGCTACACCTTC.

This clonotype was counted ten times or more. The chain has TRBV12-3 or TRBV12-4 and TRBJ1-2; D unclear. The CDR3 is 13 amino acids. V was cut by 3 bases and J by 4 bases, with 9 bases left in between. CDR3 protein: CASSFGQLYGYTF. The CDR3 nucleotides read TGTGCCAGCAGTTTTGGCCAGCTCTATGGCTACACCTTC.

The rearrangement links TRBV20-1 to TRBJ2-1, with 11 bases that match TRBD2. V shed 6 bases, J shed 2 bases, and the junction held 6 bases outside the gene matches. CDR1 and CDR2 (germline): DFQATT, SNEGSKA (reference sequence). The CDR3 spans 15 residues. CDR3 DNA sequence: TGCAGTGCCCCCATTAGCGGGAGGGCCTACAATGAGCAGTTCTTC. Amino acid sequence: CSAPISGRAYNEQFF.

This chain connects TRBV20-1 to TRBJ2-1; no reliable D call. Germline CDR1 DFQATT, CDR2 SNEGSKA (reference sequence). Trimming stripped 5 bases from V and 3 bases from J, with 5 bases between. The CDR3 spans 11 residues. The CDR3 here is CSAPIYNEQFF. The CDR3 DNA sequence: TGCAGTGCTCCAATCTACAATGAGCAGTTCTTC.

In its sample, this clonotype was seen a few times. This chain uses TRBV7-2 with TRBJ1-6; weak D call: TRBD1 (6 bases). The CDR3 spans 17 residues. Deletions cut 2 bases from V and 0 bases from J, with 11 bases between. CDR1 SGHTA and CDR2 FQGNSA come from the germline V gene. The CDR3 DNA is TGTGCCAGCAGCTTAAGGACAGTGAGCTCCTATAATTCACCCCTCCACTTT. Translating it yields CASSLRTVSSYNSPLHF.

This chain links TRBV12-3 or TRBV12-4 with TRBJ1-6; 8 bases are a match to TRBD1. The length of the CDR3 is 16 residues. V dropped 3 bases and J dropped 8; count of bases not matched to a gene: 9. CDR3 sequence reads: CASSLGTGLRDSPLHF. CDR3 nucleotides: TGTGCCAGCAGTTTGGGGACAGGATTGAGGGATTCACCCCTCCACTTT.

This chain uses TRBV7-2 with TRBJ2-1; 16 nucleotides agree with TRBD2. From germline, CDR1 is SGHTA and CDR2 FQGNSA. This CDR3 spans 18 amino acids. Germline trimming cut 5 bases from V and 8 bases from J; bases unmatched to any gene: 12. The CDR3 is CASSPWGLAGGLNDEQFF. Written as DNA, the CDR3 is TGTGCCAGCAGCCCGTGGGGACTAGCGGGAGGGTTAAACGATGAGCAGTTCTTC.